The source of this T cell receptor (beta chain) is a study of blood T cell repertoires in COVID-19 (dated by TCRdb to the early 2020s). Regarding the complete study: Samples from collaborators originated in the United States, Italy and Spain and spanned both the acute and convalescent phases of COVID-19. The material from the prospective study consisted of cDNA or gDNA derived from T cells, B-cell-depleted T cells, or PBMCs. A de-identified subject ID, COVID-19 status, age in years and sex were almost always included in the sample metadata. The repertoires were released in a freely available public database meant as a resource for research on the immune response to SARS-CoV-2. The samples were drawn from the first 160 participants of the ongoing ImmuneRACE study and from 950 to 1,500 subjects provided by 6 global collaborators. Deeply sampled blood TCRbeta repertoires from subjects exposed to, actively infected with, or recovered from COVID-19 were included in the dataset. Where available, HLA class I and class II types were taken from metadata supplied by the sample provider and were not determined by assay-based typing.

TCRbeta CDR3 regions were amplified from genomic DNA by means of the immunoSEQ Assay, a bias-controlled multiplex PCR. On the study's bioinformatics: The number of nucleated cells in each sample was estimated from the amplification of reference gene primers within the assay. To quantify the absolute abundance of each unique TCRbeta CDR3 rearrangement, sequence reads were collapsed and filtered. For each sample, productive Simpson clonality was calculated by taking the square root of Simpson's diversity index across productive rearrangements. This is the immuneACCESS table as TCRdb keeps it, with only in-frame sequences that have V and J called. A part of the clones is gone; compared with another copy, unresolved V genes explain less than half, and the rest is unexplained. Clonal size and the V and J genes are those of that table, whereas D and trimming came from the DNA. This sample has 150,000 or so clones in its table, and roughly 88% of those were observed once. Of the sample, around 1.3% is held by the ten largest clones.

Enrolling through a virtual design, the prospective study's participants ranged in age from about 18 to 89 years and lived across 20 to 25 United States geographic areas. In the prospective study, cohorts were assigned on the basis of participant-reported clinical history obtained from a screening survey and a study questionnaire. Each participant in the prospective study had whole blood, serum and a nasopharyngeal or oropharyngeal swab collected by mobile phlebotomists. Prospective study participants could optionally give additional blood draws and questionnaires over an approximately two-month period. Prospective study blood samples were shipped either frozen or at room temperature before DNA extraction. As to this clone: Its antigen specificity is not known. Base qualities are not provided; no much larger clone lies one nucleotide away.

Overall study results and their limits: The quantity of clinical and demographic metadata differed by source and by participant and was supplied without curation.

The receptor was isolated from a woman aged 30 to 39 with acute COVID-19. Sample: PBMCs or T cells enriched from blood (not recorded which).

The CDR3 has the sequence CASSSGLAAGADTQYF. DNA sequence: TGTGCCAGCAGCTCTGGACTAGCGGCGGGTGCAGATACGCAGTATTTT. The chain is encoded by TRBV9 joined to TRBJ2-3, and 10 bases in between align with TRBD2. The germline V gene supplies CDR1 SGDLS and CDR2 YYNGEE. Here V drops 4 bases and J drops 4 bases, and the junction holds 9 bases not matched to any gene. Measured from the cysteine to the phenylalanine, the CDR3 is 16 residues long. Solely the CDR3 DNA is kept, with 48 bases framed from the first base.